This TCR beta chain was sequenced in a study of blood T cell repertoires in COVID-19. Trimming stripped 8 bases from V and 5 bases from J, with 25 bases between. Per germline, CDR1 LNHDA and CDR2 SQIVND (reference sequence). The CDR3 covers 17 residues. The data were produced by immunoSEQ multiplex PCR, yet TCRdb's version contains in-frame clones alone and is incomplete. The profile shows 350,000 to 400,000 clones, 70% to 90% of them singletons. What was sequenced was PBMCs or T cells enriched from blood (not recorded which). V gene TRBV19 combines with J gene TRBJ2-1, with D maybe TRBD2 (7 bases). The sequence came from a young woman who had recovered from COVID-19. The CDR3 DNA sequence: TGTGCCAGTTCCCTCCCCCGGGGGGCGGGGATCCACAATGAGCAGTTCTTC. This translates into CASSLPRGAGIHNEQFF.